The 28 T cell receptor beta chains below all came from one sample that was sequenced in a study of CD8 T cells in ankylosing spondylitis (dated by TCRdb to 2015 to 2018). Library method: 5' RACE. Sequencing took place on an Illumina HiSeq 2500. TCRdb passed the public sequencing reads through fastp at Q25 and MiXCR, retaining productive beta sequences. Merged by CDR3 protein, the rows form single entries marked with the most common genes and DNA. The sample table records more than 650,000 distinct CDR3 sequences; 12% of these occur just once. Together, the top ten hold 0.51% of the sample. Which antigens these TCRs recognize remains unknown. Study-wide conclusions, independent of this receptor: Blood from ankylosing spondylitis patients appeared to be characterized by a TCR beta motif composed of eight highly homologous amino acid variants.

What was sequenced was blood, either unsorted or a sorted T cell fraction (not recorded which). The receptors shown here come from a male donor with ankylosing spondylitis.

This clonotype was found many times. V gene TRBV29-1 combines with J gene TRBJ2-7; the D is unclear. CDR3 length: 14 amino acids. V lost 4 bases to trimming and J lost 3 bases, with 16 bases between them. Germline V gives CDR1 SQVTM, CDR2 ANQGSEA. CDR3 amino acids: CSVVSPESGYEQYF. CDR3 DNA sequence: TGCAGCGTTGTTTCCCCCGAGTCAGGCTACGAGCAGTACTTC.

This chain joins TRBV2 and TRBJ2-1; D is perhaps TRBD1 or TRBD2 (5 bases each). Germline V gene sequence: CDR1 SNHLY, CDR2 FYNNEI. The CDR3 has 14 residues. Trimming cost V 2 bases and J 6 bases, with 11 bases left between them. The CDR3 sequence: CASSESGPGNEQFF. CDR3 bases: TGTGCCAGCAGTGAATCGGGGCCTGGCAATGAGCAGTTCTTC.

The genes are TRBV20-1 and TRBJ2-7, with 10 nucleotides matching TRBD2. Per germline, CDR1 DFQATT and CDR2 SNEGSKA (reference sequence). Trimming cost V 4 bases and J 4 bases; bases outside gene matches: 10. The CDR3 is made up of 15 amino acids. In DNA form, the CDR3 reads TGCAGTGCTAACTCGGGACTAGCGAATACATACGAGCAGTACTTC. Translating it yields CSANSGLANTYEQYF.

This clonotype was counted many times. The chain joins TRBV28 to TRBJ2-3; 10 bases are a match to TRBD1. This CDR3 contains 14 residues. J gave up 3 bases and V 6 bases, and 3 bases lay outside the gene matches. The V gene's germline CDR1 is MDHEN and CDR2 SYDVKM. The chain's CDR3 is CASRTGGLTDTQYF. The CDR3 DNA is TGTGCCAGCAGGACAGGGGGCTTGACAGATACGCAGTATTTT.

This chain connects TRBV20-1 to TRBJ2-7, with a tentative D call TRBD2 (5 bases). The CDR3 has 11 residues. Trimming shortened V by 6 bases and J by 7 bases, and 13 bases separated the two germline ends. Germline V gene data show CDR1 as DFQATT and CDR2 as SNEGSKA (reference sequence). Here the CDR3 DNA reads TGCAGTGCAAACAGAGGGTGGGAGCAGTACTTC. It encodes CSANRGWEQYF.

V usage is TRBV10-3 and J usage is TRBJ1-3; D is unclear. Germline CDR1 ENHRY, CDR2 SYGVKD. The length of the CDR3 is 14 residues. The V and J ends lost 6 bases and 2 bases respectively, with 11 bases between them. CDR3 region: CAISSVLAGNTIYF. The CDR3 DNA sequence: TGTGCCATCAGCTCAGTCCTTGCTGGAAACACCATATATTTT.

V usage is TRBV4-3 and J usage is TRBJ1-2; D is possibly TRBD1 (5 bases). Germline lookup yields CDR1 LGHNA and CDR2 YSLEER. Trimming took off 0 bases at V and 4 bases at J, with 9 bases between the two ends. There are 14 residues in the CDR3. Here the CDR3 reads CASSQDVGTYGYTF. The CDR3 DNA is TGCGCCAGCAGCCAAGATGTGGGGACCTATGGCTACACCTTC.

This clonotype was seen a handful of times. The chain carries TRBV20-1 and TRBJ1-5; TRBD1 matches at 9 bases. The germline gives CDR1 DFQATT, CDR2 SNEGSKA (reference sequence). The CDR3 contains 14 residues. J gave up 8 bases and V 3 bases, and 8 bases lay outside the gene matches. The CDR3, as DNA: TGCAGTGCTAGGGGGGACAGGGACCTCGAGCCCCAGCATTTT. Amino acid sequence: CSARGDRDLEPQHF.

This clonotype was seen repeatedly, ten times or more. This rearrangement joins TRBV25-1 to TRBJ2-7, with D perhaps matching TRBD2 (6 bases). From germline, CDR1 is MGHDK and CDR2 SYGVNS. V dropped 5 bases and J dropped 2 bases, with 13 bases sitting between them. The CDR3 loop spans 14 amino acids. The CDR3 protein is CASSSGTEAYEQYF. DNA for the CDR3: TGTGCCAGCAGTTCCGGGACTGAGGCCTACGAGCAGTACTTC.

The chain is built from TRBV10-3 and TRBJ1-1; 7 bases agree with TRBD1. The CDR3 length is 14 residues. The junction had 13 bases not matched to a gene; V was cut back by 4 bases and J by 11 bases. CDR1 and CDR2 (germline): ENHRY, SYGVKD. The CDR3 sequence is CAISGVRQGGKAFF. The CDR3, as DNA: TGTGCCATCAGTGGGGTCCGACAGGGAGGAAAGGCTTTCTTT.

Many counts were recorded for this clonotype. The rearrangement joins TRBV12-3 or TRBV12-4 to TRBJ2-1; D is unclear. This CDR3 spans 15 amino acids. Trimming shortened V by 8 bases and J by 1 base, and 15 bases separated the two germline ends. CDR3 bases: TGTGCCAGCCTCCTCTCCCAGGTATCCTACAATGAGCAGTTCTTC. Amino acids: CASLLSQVSYNEQFF.

This clonotype was counted a single time. The V gene is TRBV15, the J gene TRBJ1-2; D unclear. This CDR3 is 13 amino acids long. Trimming left V 0 bases short and J 4 bases short, with 6 bases between. The germline gives CDR1 LNHNV, CDR2 YYDKDF (reference sequence). The CDR3 DNA follows: TGTGCCACCAGCAGAGAGTACGGCTATGGCTACACCTTC. It encodes CATSREYGYGYTF.

The gene calls are TRBV7-2 and TRBJ2-5; D not certain. Germline V gives CDR1 SGHTA, CDR2 FQGNSA. This CDR3 comprises 13 residues. V was trimmed by 1 base and J by 4 bases, leaving 7 bases between them. In DNA form, the CDR3 reads TGTGCCAGCAGCTTAGGGCCTACAGAGACCCAGTACTTC. Amino acids: CASSLGPTETQYF.

The chain has TRBV6-5 and TRBJ1-1, with TRBD1 matching over 7 bases. Germline CDR1 is MNHEY and CDR2 is SVGAGI. With V trimmed by 4 bases and J by 4 bases, 6 bases remained unmatched. The CDR3 length is 14 residues. The CDR3: CASSSQTGTTEAFF. Written as DNA, the CDR3 is TGTGCCAGCAGTTCTCAGACAGGGACCACTGAAGCTTTCTTT.

This clonotype has only a few counts. The rearrangement uses TRBV5-5 and TRBJ1-1; 8 bases agree with TRBD1. Germline CDR1 is SGHKS and CDR2 is YYEKEE (reference sequence). Trimming removed 3 bases from V and 1 base from J; junction bases left unmatched: 5. This CDR3 contains 15 residues. CDR3: CASSSQDRANTEAFF. The CDR3 nucleotides are TGTGCCAGCAGCTCGCAGGACAGGGCGAACACTGAAGCTTTCTTT.

This clonotype has more than one count but fewer than ten. The V call is TRBV20-1, the J call TRBJ2-5; D may be TRBD1 (5 bases). Deletions cut 5 bases from V and 3 bases from J, with 22 bases between. The CDR3 loop spans 16 amino acids. The germline CDR1 and CDR2 sequences are DFQATT and SNEGSKA (reference sequence). The CDR3 sequence is CSAQGAVGNKEETQYF. The CDR3 DNA reads as TGCAGTGCTCAAGGGGCGGTGGGCAATAAGGAAGAGACCCAGTACTTC.

This clonotype was seen a few times. The V call is TRBV4-3, the J call TRBJ2-5, with D uncertain. The germline V gene encodes CDR1 LGHNA and CDR2 YSLEER. The CDR3 is 13 amino acids. Trimming left V 3 bases short and J 2 bases short, with 7 bases between. CDR3 in DNA: TGCGCCAGCAGCCACTCGGGTCAAGAGACCCAGTACTTC. Its protein product is CASSHSGQETQYF.

The chain links TRBV5-1 to TRBJ2-7; D could derive from TRBD1 or TRBD2 (6 bases each). The CDR3 is 14 residues long. Germline V CDR1 and CDR2: SGHRS, YFSETQ. Trimming removed 3 bases at V and 2 bases at J, with 12 bases between. CDR3: CASSSGDTAYEQYF. DNA of the CDR3: TGCGCCAGCAGCTCGGGGGACACCGCCTACGAGCAGTACTTC. The full variable domain, in which reference TRBV5-1 and TRBJ2-7 provide the parts outside the CDR3, is KAGVTQTPRYLIKTRGQQVTLSCSPISGHRSVSWYQQTPGQGLQFLFEYFSETQRNKGNFPGRFSGRQFSNSRSEMNVSTLELGDSALYLCASSSGDTAYEQYFGPGTRLTVT.

This clonotype came up many times. The chain has TRBV29-1 and TRBJ1-2; D gene unclear. CDR3 size: 11 residues. Germline V gene data show CDR1 as SQVTM and CDR2 as ANQGSEA. V shed 4 bases and J shed 8 bases, with 11 bases lying between them. In DNA form, the CDR3 reads TGCAGCGTTGGGAAGACAAGAGGCTACACCTTC. It yields the protein CSVGKTRGYTF.

There are many counts of this clonotype. The V and J genes are TRBV12-3 or TRBV12-4 and TRBJ1-2; perhaps TRBD1 as D (5 bases). The CDR3 length is 14 residues. V was clipped by 7 bases and J by 12 bases, with 24 bases between them. DNA of the CDR3: TGTGCCAGCACCTCTGACAGACCCTATTCGAGGGACACCTTC. Encoded protein: CASTSDRPYSRDTF.

This chain uses TRBV20-1 with TRBJ1-4; maybe TRBD1 (6 bases). The CDR3 spans 16 residues. Trimming left V 5 bases short and J 0 bases short, with 16 bases between. Germline V gene sequence: CDR1 DFQATT, CDR2 SNEGSKA (reference sequence). CDR3 coding DNA: TGCAGTGCTCGTCCCGGGACATATGCAACTAATGAAAAACTGTTTTTT. Its translation: CSARPGTYATNEKLFF.

The chain recombines TRBV12-3 or TRBV12-4 with TRBJ2-2, with TRBD1 matching 11 bases. J gave up 4 bases and V 4 bases, and 5 bases lay outside the gene matches. CDR3 length: 16 amino acids. CDR3 residues: CASSSPDRGLTGELFF. The DNA of the CDR3 is TGTGCCAGCAGTTCACCGGACAGGGGGCTCACCGGGGAGCTGTTTTTT.

This clonotype was seen a few times. V gene TRBV7-6 combines with J gene TRBJ2-2; D might be TRBD1 or TRBD2, each matching 6 bases. The CDR3 runs 14 residues. Per germline, CDR1 SGHVS and CDR2 FNYEAQ. Trimming removed 1 base at V and 6 bases at J, with 9 bases between. In nucleotides, the CDR3 is TGTGCCAGCAGCTTAGGGGGGGCTCCCGGGGAGCTGTTTTTT. Amino acids: CASSLGGAPGELFF.

This chain uses TRBV5-1 with TRBJ2-3; 8 nucleotides line up with TRBD2. Trimming removed 4 bases from V and 1 base from J; junction bases left unmatched: 8. CDR3 length: 16 amino acids. CDR1 is SGHRS and CDR2 is YFSETQ in the germline V gene. The CDR3 DNA sequence: TGCGCCAGCAGCCAACCAGCGGGAGCCCGCACAGATACGCAGTATTTT. Its protein is CASSQPAGARTDTQYF. The full variable domain, completed using reference TRBV5-1 and TRBJ2-3, is KAGVTQTPRYLIKTRGQQVTLSCSPISGHRSVSWYQQTPGQGLQFLFEYFSETQRNKGNFPGRFSGRQFSNSRSEMNVSTLELGDSALYLCASSQPAGARTDTQYFGPGTRLTVL.

This clonotype appeared a few times. The chain links TRBV5-1 to TRBJ2-2; 9 positions agree with TRBD1. Germline CDR1 reads SGHRS; CDR2 reads YFSETQ. The CDR3 is 19 residues long. J was trimmed by 7 bases and V by 5 bases; bases with no gene match: 21. The CDR3 DNA is TGCGCCAGCAGTTCGCCGGGACAGGGCGCTACTCAGTGGGTCGGGGAGCTGTTTTTT. Residues: CASSSPGQGATQWVGELFF.

The table lists this clonotype with a few counts. CDR3: CASSFQTSGDTQYF. The DNA for the CDR3 is TGTGCCAGCAGCTTCCAGACTAGCGGAGATACGCAGTATTTT. This rearrangement joins TRBV7-2 to TRBJ2-3, with 9 bases identical to TRBD2. Germline V gene lookup returns CDR1 SGHTA and CDR2 FQGNSA. The junction had 3 bases not matched to a gene; V was cut back by 3 bases and J by 5 bases. CDR3 length: 14 residues.

This sequence joins TRBV12-3 or TRBV12-4 and TRBJ1-1; no definite D call. V was cut by 3 bases and J by 5 bases, with 10 bases left in between. The CDR3 sequence is 13 residues long. CDR3 loop: CASSFYRETEAFF. The CDR3 DNA follows: TGTGCCAGCAGTTTTTATCGGGAGACTGAAGCTTTCTTT.

This clonotype has a count of ten or more. The V and J genes are TRBV28 and TRBJ2-1; 7 bases map to TRBD1. The CDR3 totals 13 residues. The V segment lost 5 bases and the J segment 5 bases; nucleotides outside the gene matches: 3. Germline V gene lookup returns CDR1 MDHEN and CDR2 SYDVKM. DNA of the CDR3: TGTGCCAGCAGTCCCGACAGGGACAATGAGCAGTTCTTC. Translating gives CASSPDRDNEQFF.